This is a list of T cell receptor beta chains from one sample in a study of cytomegalovirus exposure and HLA in healthy donors. Repertoires were generated with immunoSEQ multiplex PCR, while TCRdb's copy carries only in-frame clones and drops some. Here the sample spans roughly 130,000 clones, approximately 70% being singletons. Material: PBMCs. The receptors shown here come from a woman aged 55-69 years in good health and CMV-seropositive. The CDR3 runs from the conserved cysteine through the conserved F or W. The D gene is left open where the match is weak. Where a row states a size, it is once, few, many or the class of an expanded clone; other rows omit it.

d_gene | abundance | j_gene | v_gene | len | CDR3nt | CDR3aa
TRBD1 | - | TRBJ1-2 | TRBV4-1 | 14 | TGCGCCAGCAGCCAAGATAGGACAGGATATGGCTACACCTTC | CASSQDRTGYGYTF
- | - | TRBJ1-2 | TRBV11-2 | 13 | TGTGCCAGCAGCTTAATCGGTCCAGGGCTTGATTTTTTC | CASSLIGPGLDFF
TRBD1 | - | TRBJ2-7 | TRBV2 | 14 | TGTGCCAGCAGTTTCCTTGGGACAGGGAACGAGCAGTACTTC | CASSFLGTGNEQYF
- | - | TRBJ1-2 | TRBV2 | 14 | TGTGCCAGCAGTCTGGACAGCTTTCTCTATGGCTACACCTTC | CASSLDSFLYGYTF
- | few | TRBJ1-6 | TRBV14 | 16 | TGTGCCAGCAGCCATCAGCATGGGGGCTCGGGTTCACCCCTCCACTTT | CASSHQHGGSGSPLHF
TRBD2 | once | TRBJ2-3 | TRBV18 | 18 | TGTGCCAGCTCACCTACGCCACCTCTAGCGGGGGGGGCAGATACGCAGTATTTT | CASSPTPPLAGGADTQYF
TRBD2 | - | TRBJ2-5 | TRBV30 | 16 | TGTGCCTGGGGCCGAGGGGGCGGGGGGGCCAGAGAGACCCAGTACTTC | CAWGRGGGGARETQYF
TRBD1 | - | TRBJ2-7 | TRBV29-1 | 14 | TGCAGCGTTGTGATTCAGGACAGGGCCTACGAGCAGTACTTC | CSVVIQDRAYEQYF
TRBD1 | once | TRBJ1-5 | TRBV6-5 | 16 | TGTGCCAGCAGTTACTCAGCACAGGGGGCCGATCAGCCCCAGCATTTC | CASSYSAQGADQPQHF
- | - | TRBJ2-5 | TRBV5-4 | 14 | TGTGCCAGCAGCTTGGGCAGGGGACAAGAGACCCAGTACTTC | CASSLGRGQETQYF
TRBD1 | - | TRBJ1-5 | TRBV10-3 | 17 | TGTGCCATCAGTGAGTCTTCCCTTACAGGGGGCGAACAGCCCCAGCATTTT | CAISESSLTGGEQPQHF
- | - | TRBJ2-7 | TRBV6-5 | 15 | TGTGCCAGCAGTTACTCGGTTGGCAGGGGCTACGAGCAGTACTTC | CASSYSVGRGYEQYF
- | - | TRBJ2-7 | TRBV19 | 15 | TGTGCCAGTAGTAGGCGAGGGTCTCCATCCTACGAGCAGTACTTC | CASSRRGSPSYEQYF
- | - | TRBJ2-4 | TRBV7-2 | 12 | TGTGCCAGCAGCTCCCCCTTAAACATTCAGTACTTC | CASSSPLNIQYF
- | few | TRBJ2-1 | TRBV15 | 12 | TGTGCCACCAGCAGCAATTACAATGAGCAGTTCTTC | CATSSNYNEQFF
- | - | TRBJ1-1 | TRBV7-9 | 12 | TGTGCCAGCAGCTTGAGCCAGGGGGAAGCTTTCTTT | CASSLSQGEAFF
TRBD1 | - | TRBJ2-5 | TRBV5-1 | 15 | TGCGCCAGCAGCTTGGGGGACAGGTACGAGGAGACCCAGTACTTC | CASSLGDRYEETQYF
- | - | TRBJ2-7 | TRBV7-8 | 14 | TGTGCCAGCAGCTTAGTGAGGGTATCCTACGAGCAGTACTTC | CASSLVRVSYEQYF
TRBD2 | - | TRBJ2-2 | TRBV19 | 17 | TGTGCCAGTAGAAACAGCGGGGGGGCTCGCTCCCCCGGGGAGCTGTTTTTT | CASRNSGGARSPGELFF
- | - | TRBJ2-5 | TRBV19 | 16 | TGTGCCAGTAGTATAAATGGAGGGGGCTTTCGGGAGACCCAGTACTTC | CASSINGGGFRETQYF
TRBD2 | - | TRBJ2-3 | TRBV5-1 | 17 | TGCGCCAGCAGCTTGGCCTTTTCTAGCGGGGTGTCAGATACGCAGTATTTT | CASSLAFSSGVSDTQYF
TRBD1 | - | TRBJ2-1 | TRBV13 | 16 | TGTGCCAGCAGCCCCACGGGACAGGGAGGCTACAATGAGCAGTTCTTC | CASSPTGQGGYNEQFF
- | few | TRBJ1-6 | TRBV5-1 | 16 | TGCGCCAGCAGTACGGGGGAGGGCTCCTATAATTCACCCCTCCACTTT | CASSTGEGSYNSPLHF
- | - | TRBJ1-6 | TRBV6-1 | 15 | TGTGCCAGCAGTGATTTAGGCGTTGGGCATTCACCCCTCCACTTT | CASSDLGVGHSPLHF
TRBD1 | few | TRBJ2-5 | TRBV5-5 | 14 | TGTGCCAGCAGCTCCGCCGGGACAGTTAGGACCCAGTACTTC | CASSSAGTVRTQYF
TRBD1 | - | TRBJ2-1 | TRBV7-8 | 15 | TGTGCCAGCAGCTTAGAGACAGGGGGCCAGCTTGGGCAGTTCTTC | CASSLETGGQLGQFF
TRBD1 | - | TRBJ2-4 | TRBV6-5 | 13 | TGTGCCAGCAGTACAGGGGATGGGAACATTCAGTACTTC | CASSTGDGNIQYF
- | - | TRBJ1-2 | TRBV19 | 15 | TGTGCCAGTAGTCCCTCCTTGGGAGCTAACTATGGCTACACCTTC | CASSPSLGANYGYTF
TRBD1 | - | TRBJ1-1 | TRBV9 | 14 | TGTGCCAGCAGTCGAGACAGGGTTAACACTGAAGCTTTCTTT | CASSRDRVNTEAFF